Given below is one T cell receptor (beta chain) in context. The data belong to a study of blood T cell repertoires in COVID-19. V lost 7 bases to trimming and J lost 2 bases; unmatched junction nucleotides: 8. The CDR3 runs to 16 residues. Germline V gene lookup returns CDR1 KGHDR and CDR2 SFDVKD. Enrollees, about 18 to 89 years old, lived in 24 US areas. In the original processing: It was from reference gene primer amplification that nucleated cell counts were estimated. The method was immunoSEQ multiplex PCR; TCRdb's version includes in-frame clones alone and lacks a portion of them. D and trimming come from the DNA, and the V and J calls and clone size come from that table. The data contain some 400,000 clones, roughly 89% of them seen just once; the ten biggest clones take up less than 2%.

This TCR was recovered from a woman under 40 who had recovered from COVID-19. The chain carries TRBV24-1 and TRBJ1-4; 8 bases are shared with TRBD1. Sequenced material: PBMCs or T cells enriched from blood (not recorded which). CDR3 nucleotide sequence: TGTGCCACCAGCCTTCAGGGGGCTCGGACTAATGAAAAACTGTTTTTT. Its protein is CATSLQGARTNEKLFF.